These T cell receptor beta chains were read from a single sample in a study of T cell repertoires in cytomegalovirus infection. No cognate antigen is known for these TCRs. TCRdb independently ran MiXCR on the reads; one entry per CDR3 protein. Of around 70,000 distinct CDR3 sequences in the sample, about 26% were seen once. The sequencing here drew on CD8+ T cells from cultured PBMCs, taken from culture after CMV antigen stimulation. Receptors originate from a human donor in good health (CMV status not recorded). Some clones in this sample may be carry-over from other donors' samples. The CDR3 runs from the conserved cysteine through the conserved F or W. Fields, in order: clone size, V gene, CDR3 protein. Size tells how often a clone was seen (once, few, many) or the class of an expanded clone, and some rows leave it out.

>few|TRBV4-2
CASSRIGQGDLAGELFF
>few|TRBV11-2
CASSRHRDNEQFF
>few|TRBV30
CAWSDTQNQPQHF
>-|TRBV27
CASSTRSFSGGSGEQFF
>many|TRBV7-2
CASSLGVAGGTYEQYF
>-|TRBV7-9
CASSSPGVTAEQYF
>-|TRBV7-9
CASSLGRGVKDEQYF
>-|TRBV7-8
CASSLERASGGETYEQYF
>few|TRBV29-1
CSVEQGNYGYTF
>-|TRBV10-1
CASSSTGENTEAFF
>few|TRBV30
CAWSSAGTVSYEQYF
>-|TRBV6-1
CATWVLRGAFTEAFF
>many|TRBV7-2
CASSLQGLNTEAFF
>many|TRBV6-6
CASNPGQGGYSPLHF
>-|TRBV2
CARALNPSTEAFF
>-|TRBV10-3
CAISEDSAFSGNTIYF
>many|TRBV6-1
CASTRGWENTGELFF
>-|TRBV28
CASSISILRESGEQYF
>many|TRBV27
CASSFEPGLNSPLHF
>few|TRBV27
CASSLLGSSYNSPLHF
>-|TRBV7-9
CASSSSDRGFVAKNIQYF